The source of this TCR beta chain is a study of early T cells in non-severe SARS-CoV-2 infection. About the study: Chains were unpaired, as sequencing was done on bulk RNA from unsorted whole blood.

V lost 1 base and J 5 bases, leaving 12 bases between the germline ends. The CDR3 sequence is 14 residues long. CDR1 LNHDA and CDR2 SQIVND come from the germline V gene (reference sequence). This clonotype has at least ten counts. Its antigen is unidentified. The protocol attached unique molecular identifiers to individual cDNA molecules. TCRdb reanalysed the 5' RACE reads using MiXCR and keeps one entry per CDR3 protein. Here the sample spans more than 70,000 distinct CDR3 sequences, around 10% being singletons. Notes on the study in general: Private and CD4 specificities were missed by VDJdb matching, skewed to anti-spike CD8.

V gene TRBV19 combines with J gene TRBJ2-7, with D maybe TRBD2 (6 bases). The sample consisted of whole blood, taken at baseline. This TCR came from an adult who was a healthcare worker with PCR-confirmed SARS-CoV-2 infection or an uninfected control (not recorded which). CDR3 sequence (DNA): TGTGCCAGTAGTATAGGAGTCGGGGAGGACGAGCAGTACTTC. Its protein is CASSIGVGEDEQYF.